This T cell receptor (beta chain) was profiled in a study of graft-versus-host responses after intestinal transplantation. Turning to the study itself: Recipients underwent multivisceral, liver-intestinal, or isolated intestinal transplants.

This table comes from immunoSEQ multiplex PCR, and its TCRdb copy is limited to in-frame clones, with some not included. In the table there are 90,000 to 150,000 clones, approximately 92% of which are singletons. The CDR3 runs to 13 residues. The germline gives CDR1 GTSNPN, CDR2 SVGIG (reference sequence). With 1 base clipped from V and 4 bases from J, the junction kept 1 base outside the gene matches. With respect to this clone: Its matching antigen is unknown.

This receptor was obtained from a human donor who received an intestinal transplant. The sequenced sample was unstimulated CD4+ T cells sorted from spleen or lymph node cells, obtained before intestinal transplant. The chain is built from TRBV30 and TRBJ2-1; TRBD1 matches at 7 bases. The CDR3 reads CAWSGDSYNEQFF. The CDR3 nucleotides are TGTGCCTGGAGTGGGGACAGTTACAATGAGCAGTTCTTC.